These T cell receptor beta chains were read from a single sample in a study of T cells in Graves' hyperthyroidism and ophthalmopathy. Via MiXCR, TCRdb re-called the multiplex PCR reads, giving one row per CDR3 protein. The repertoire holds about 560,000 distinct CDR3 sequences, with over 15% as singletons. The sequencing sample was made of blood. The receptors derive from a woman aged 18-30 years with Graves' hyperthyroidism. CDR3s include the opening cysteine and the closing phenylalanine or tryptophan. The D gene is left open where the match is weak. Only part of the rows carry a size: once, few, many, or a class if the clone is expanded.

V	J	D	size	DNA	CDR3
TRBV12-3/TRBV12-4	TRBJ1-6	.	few	TGTGCCAGCAGTTTGGGGCACCGCTCCTATAATTCACCCCTCCACTTT	CASSLGHRSYNSPLHF
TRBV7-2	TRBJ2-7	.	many	TGTGCCAGCAGCTGGGGATACGAGCAGTACTTC	CASSWGYEQYF
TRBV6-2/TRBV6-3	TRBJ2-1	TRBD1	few	TGTGCCAGCAGTTACTCTCGGGACAGGGCCTACAATGAGCAGTTCTTC	CASSYSRDRAYNEQFF
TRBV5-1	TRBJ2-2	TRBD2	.	TGCGCCAGCAGCTCGCGCAAACTAGCGGGGGTATACACCGGGGAGCTGTTTTTT	CASSSRKLAGVYTGELFF
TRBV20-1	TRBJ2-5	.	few	TGCAGTGTGGGAAGACTTGCAGGAGAGACCCAGTACTTC	CSVGRLAGETQYF
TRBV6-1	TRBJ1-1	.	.	TGTGCCAGCAGGAGAATCGGAGGGGACACTGAAGCTTTCTTT	CASRRIGGDTEAFF
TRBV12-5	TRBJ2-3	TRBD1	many	TGTGCTAGTGGTGGGACAGGGACAGATACGCAGTATTTT	CASGGTGTDTQYF
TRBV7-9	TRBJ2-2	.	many	TGTGCCAGCAGCTTAGCGACGAGCGGAAACACCGGGGAGCTGTTTTTT	CASSLATSGNTGELFF
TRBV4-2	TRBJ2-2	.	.	TGTGCCAGCAGCCAAGATTTGCGGGGCTACACCGGGGAGCTGTTTTTT	CASSQDLRGYTGELFF
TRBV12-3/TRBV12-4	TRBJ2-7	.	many	TGTGCCAGCAGCTTCAGCTACGAGCAGTACTTC	CASSFSYEQYF
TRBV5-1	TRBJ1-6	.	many	TGCGCCAGCAGCCTGGGACCCTCGGATGGGAATTCACCCCTCCACTTT	CASSLGPSDGNSPLHF
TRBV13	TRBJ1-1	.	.	TGTGCCAGCAGTTTAAATTGGAACACTGAAGCTTTCTTT	CASSLNWNTEAFF
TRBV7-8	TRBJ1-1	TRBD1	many	TGTGCCAGCAGCCCAGGGGGCGCCTTGAACACTGAAGCTTTCTTT	CASSPGGALNTEAFF
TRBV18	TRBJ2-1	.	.	TGTGCCAGCTCACCACCGACTAACAATGAGCAGTTCTTC	CASSPPTNNEQFF
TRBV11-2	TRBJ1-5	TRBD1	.	TGTGCCAGCAGTCACACAGGGGTTAATCAGCCCCAGCATTTT	CASSHTGVNQPQHF
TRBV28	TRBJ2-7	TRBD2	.	TGTGCCAGCAGTTTAGTTCGGGCTAGCGGGAGGGCCGTGCACGAGCAGTACTTC	CASSLVRASGRAVHEQYF
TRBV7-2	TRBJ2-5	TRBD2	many	TGTGCCAGCAGCTTCGAGCGGGAGGGGACCCAGTACTTC	CASSFEREGTQYF
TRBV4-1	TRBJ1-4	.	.	TGCGCCAGCAGCCAAGATACCGAGGGGGGCCCAACTAATGAAAAACTGTTTTTT	CASSQDTEGGPTNEKLFF
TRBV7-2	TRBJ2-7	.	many	TGTGCCAGCAGCTTCTCTAGCTCCTTCGAGCAGTACTTC	CASSFSSSFEQYF
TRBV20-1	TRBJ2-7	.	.	TGCAATGCCCGCAGGGCGGGAGAGCAGTACTTC	CNARRAGEQYF
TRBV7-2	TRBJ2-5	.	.	TGTGTCAGCAGGGGACAAGAGACCCAGTACTTC	CVSRGQETQYF
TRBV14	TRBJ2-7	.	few	TGTGCCAGCAGCCGAAGCTGGGGGACCTACGAGCAGTACTTC	CASSRSWGTYEQYF
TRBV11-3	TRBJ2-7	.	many	TGTGCCAGCAGTTACAGGTGGGGGGTGTACGAGCAGTACTTC	CASSYRWGVYEQYF
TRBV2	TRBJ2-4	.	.	TGTGCCAGCAATCAACAGGGAGTGGGCATTCAGTACTTC	CASNQQGVGIQYF
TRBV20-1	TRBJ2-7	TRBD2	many	TGCAGTGCTCGAGGGACTAGCGGGAGTCTCTACGAGCAGTACTTC	CSARGTSGSLYEQYF
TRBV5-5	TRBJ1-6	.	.	TGTGCCAGCAGCGGGACGAATTCTAATTCACCCCTCCACTTT	CASSGTNSNSPLHF
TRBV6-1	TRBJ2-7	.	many	TGTGCCAGCAGGGAGGTGGCGGGGGCCAACTACGAGCAGTACTTC	CASREVAGANYEQYF
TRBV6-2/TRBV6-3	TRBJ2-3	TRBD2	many	TGTGCCAGCAGTCCCCTTAGCGGGGGTCCCGTCGATACGCAGTATTTT	CASSPLSGGPVDTQYF
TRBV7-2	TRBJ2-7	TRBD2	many	TGTGCCAGCATCCCCCGGGCGGGAGGGCCAACGGGGTCCTACGAGCAGTACTTC	CASIPRAGGPTGSYEQYF
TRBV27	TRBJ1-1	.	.	TGTGCCAGCAGCATCTTAGTTCCAAACAAGGCTTGGGGCACTGAAGCTTTCTTT	CASSILVPNKAWGTEAFF
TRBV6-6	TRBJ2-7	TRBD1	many	TGTGCCAGCAGTTATTCGCGGACAGGGGAATCCGAGCAGTACTTC	CASSYSRTGESEQYF
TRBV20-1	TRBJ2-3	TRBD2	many	TGCAGCCTGATAGCGGGGGGTACTAGCACAGATACGCAGTATTTT	CSLIAGGTSTDTQYF
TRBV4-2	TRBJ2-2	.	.	TGTGCCAGCAGCCAGCCGGAGGCGGGAAACACCGGGGAGCTGTTTTTT	CASSQPEAGNTGELFF
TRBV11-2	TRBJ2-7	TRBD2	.	TGTGCCAGCAGCTTAGCTAGAGCGGGGGGCTCCTACGAGCAGTACTTC	CASSLARAGGSYEQYF
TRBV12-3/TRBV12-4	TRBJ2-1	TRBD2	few	TGTGCCAGCAGTTTCTTTTGGGGGACTAGCGGGAGAAGGGACAATGAGCAGTTCTTC	CASSFFWGTSGRRDNEQFF